These 11 T cell receptor beta chains share one sample of origin, sequenced in a study of shared clonotypes between healthy human individuals. Profiling relied on immunoSEQ multiplex PCR, and the TCRdb table lists in-frame clones only, not all of them. The sample has roughly 2 million clones, approximately 94% seen once. CD45RO-negative, CCR7-selected cells formed the naive CD8 fraction, which excluded terminally differentiated effector memory CD45RA+ cells. The sample comprised naive CD8+ T cells sorted from blood. These receptors originate from a man aged 18 to 29 in good health.

This chain links TRBV7-9 with TRBJ1-2; D gene ambiguous. The V gene's germline CDR1 is SEHNR and CDR2 FQNEAQ (reference sequence). The CDR3 spans 15 residues. V was trimmed by 3 bases and J by 0 bases, leaving 11 bases between them. CDR3 sequence (DNA): TGTGCCAGCAGCTTCCTGACCCGGGCTAACTATGGCTACACCTTC. Protein sequence: CASSFLTRANYGYTF.

CDR3 in DNA: TGTGCCAGCACCTCGGAGGCGGATTCACCCCTCCACTTT. It translates to CASTSEADSPLHF. The rearrangement uses TRBV7-9 and TRBJ1-6; D is undetermined. The germline V and J ends were trimmed by 7 bases and 8 bases, with 12 bases remaining between them. Germline-derived CDR1 and CDR2 are SEHNR and FQNEAQ (reference sequence). The length of the CDR3 is 13 residues.

V and J are TRBV29-1 and TRBJ2-1; TRBD2 aligns across 8 bases. V lost 6 bases and J lost 5; bases outside the gene matches: 21. Looked up from germline, CDR1 is SQVTM and CDR2 is ANQGSEA. The CDR3 runs to 18 residues. CDR3 nucleotide sequence: TGCAGCGTCCCAGGGTTTAGCGGGGATGTCCCTGTCCACAATGAGCAGTTCTTC. Protein sequence: CSVPGFSGDVPVHNEQFF.

J is TRBJ2-1 and V is TRBV7-2; D not resolved. The CDR3 has 17 residues. The germline V gene has CDR1 SGHTA and CDR2 FQGNSA. The germline V and J ends were trimmed by 1 base and 0 bases, with 13 bases remaining between them. The CDR3 reads CASSLVRAETSYNEQFF. The CDR3 DNA follows: TGTGCCAGCAGCTTAGTGCGCGCGGAGACCTCCTACAATGAGCAGTTCTTC.

The chain couples TRBV15 to TRBJ1-5; tentatively, D is TRBD1 (5 bases). From germline, CDR1 is LNHNV and CDR2 YYDKDF (reference sequence). Trimming left V 0 bases short and J 2 bases short, with 17 bases between. The CDR3 is 18 residues long. This CDR3 reads CATSRDPTRGEGNQPQHF. The CDR3 DNA reads as TGTGCCACCAGCAGAGATCCGACAAGGGGAGAAGGCAATCAGCCCCAGCATTTT.

This chain connects TRBV11-3 to TRBJ2-2, with 10 bases matching TRBD2. Germline lookup yields CDR1 SGHNT and CDR2 YENEEA. Trimming cost V 1 base and J 5 bases; bases outside gene matches: 7. This CDR3 is built from 17 residues. The CDR3 bases are TGTGCCAGCAGCTTAGGCCTAGCGGGAGTCTGGACCGGGGAGCTGTTTTTT. Protein: CASSLGLAGVWTGELFF.

The chain links TRBV19 to TRBJ1-5; no firm D call. The V and J ends lost 6 bases and 2 bases respectively, with 23 bases between them. The CDR3 consists of 18 residues. The germline V gene has CDR1 LNHDA and CDR2 SQIVND (reference sequence). CDR3 DNA sequence: TGTGCCAGTAGCCCCCGGCGGCCAGACGTTATTGGCAATCAGCCCCAGCATTTT. Encoded protein: CASSPRRPDVIGNQPQHF.

This clone was seen a single time. This chain uses TRBV6-4 with TRBJ2-5; 9 nucleotides line up with TRBD2. Looked up from germline, CDR1 is MRHNA and CDR2 is SNTAGT. This CDR3 is built from 14 residues. The junction had 8 bases not matched to a gene; V was cut back by 6 bases and J by 6 bases. The CDR3 spells CASSGSSGNKTQYF. The CDR3 nucleotides are TGTGCCAGCAGCGGGTCTAGCGGGAACAAGACCCAGTACTTC.

The chain has TRBV29-1 and TRBJ2-5; tentatively, D is TRBD1 (6 bases). The ends were cut back, 7 bases at V and 1 base at J, with 16 bases in the middle. Germline-derived CDR1 and CDR2 are SQVTM and ANQGSEA. This CDR3 spans 14 amino acids. The CDR3 nucleotides are TGCAGCGCCCGAGGGGGTCTGGTCCAAGAGACCCAGTACTTC. Translating gives CSARGGLVQETQYF.

Details on this clone: Different DNA sequences within this sample yield the same CDR3. The chain joins TRBV27 to TRBJ2-3; the D is unclear. With 5 bases removed from V and 1 base from J, the gap between germline ends came to 7 bases. Germline V gene data show CDR1 as MNHEY and CDR2 as SMNVEV (reference sequence). This CDR3 is 13 amino acids long. The CDR3 DNA reads as TGTGCCAGCAGTCCCCCGGGCACAGATACGCAGTATTTT. It codes for CASSPPGTDTQYF.

Concerning this clone: This specimen includes other DNA sequences encoding the same CDR3. V gene TRBV4-1 combines with J gene TRBJ2-7; 10 nucleotides line up with TRBD1. Trimming removed 4 bases from V and 6 bases from J; junction bases left unmatched: 6. Germline CDR1 MGHRA, CDR2 YSYEKL. This CDR3 has 14 residues. Here the CDR3 reads CASSPRDRGGEQYF. In DNA form, the CDR3 reads TGCGCCAGCAGCCCCCGGGACAGGGGCGGCGAGCAGTACTTC.